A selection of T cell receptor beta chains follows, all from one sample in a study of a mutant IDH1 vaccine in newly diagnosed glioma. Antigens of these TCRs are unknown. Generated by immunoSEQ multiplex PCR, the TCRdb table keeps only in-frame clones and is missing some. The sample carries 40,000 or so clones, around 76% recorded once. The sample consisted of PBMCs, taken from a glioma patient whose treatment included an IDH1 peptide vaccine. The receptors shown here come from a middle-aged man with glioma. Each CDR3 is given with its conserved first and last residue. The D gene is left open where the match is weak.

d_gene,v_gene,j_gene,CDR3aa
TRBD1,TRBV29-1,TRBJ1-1,CSVGGGQGDTEAFF
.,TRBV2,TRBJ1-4,CASRDEKLFF
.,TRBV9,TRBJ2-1,CASSVGTSSYNEQFF
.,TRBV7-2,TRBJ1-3,CASSRNRAALNTIYF
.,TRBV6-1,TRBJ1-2,CASTRRRREHYGYTF
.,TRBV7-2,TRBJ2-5,CASSPDPQEETQYF
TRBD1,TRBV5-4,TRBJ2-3,CASSRDRGTDTQYF
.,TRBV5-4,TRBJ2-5,CASSLRGGEETQYF
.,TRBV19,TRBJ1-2,CASSPGLKSGYTF
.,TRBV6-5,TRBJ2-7,CASSSRSAGAPFEQYF
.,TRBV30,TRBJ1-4,CAWSSTATNEKLFF
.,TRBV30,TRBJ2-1,CAWSVGLVGEQFF
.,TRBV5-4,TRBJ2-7,CASSSGPPGSSYEQYF
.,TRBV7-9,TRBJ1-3,CASSQRISGNTIYF
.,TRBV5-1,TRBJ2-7,CASSLAGTYEQYF
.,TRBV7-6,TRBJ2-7,CASSINRVGSYEQYF
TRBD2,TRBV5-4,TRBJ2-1,CASSTVAGDYNEQFF
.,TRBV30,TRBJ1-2,CAWRGYGYTF
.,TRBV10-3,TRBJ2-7,CAISYGGTYEQYF
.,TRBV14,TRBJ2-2,CASSLYPGAGELFF
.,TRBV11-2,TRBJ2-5,CASSRRGETQYF
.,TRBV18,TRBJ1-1,CASSPSGYNTEAFF
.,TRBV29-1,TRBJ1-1,CSVDLPPQNTEAFF
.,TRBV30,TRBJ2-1,CAWSVGRGDEQFF
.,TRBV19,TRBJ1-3,CASSTTDHSGNTIYF
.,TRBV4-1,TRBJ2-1,CASSPPGLRDGEQFF
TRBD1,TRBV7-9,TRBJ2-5,CASSSTRDSQETQYF
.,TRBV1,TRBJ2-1,CTSSRGLAGKSSYNEQFF
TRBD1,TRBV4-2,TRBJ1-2,CASSQDLAQGVYGYTF
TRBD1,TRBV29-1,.,CSATGDRGLYEQYF
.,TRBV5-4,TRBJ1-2,CASSSGAGRNGYTF
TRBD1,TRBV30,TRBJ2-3,CAWSAGTGITDTQYF
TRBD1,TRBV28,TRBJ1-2,CASRGGQGAEGYTF
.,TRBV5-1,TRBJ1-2,CASRPEGQIIYGYTF
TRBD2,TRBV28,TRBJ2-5,CASTAGTSGKETQYF
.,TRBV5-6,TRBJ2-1,CASSLDLFQFF
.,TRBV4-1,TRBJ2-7,CASSQGTGIEQYF
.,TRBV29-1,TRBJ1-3,CSVARGSGNTIYF
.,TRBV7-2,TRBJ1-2,CASSRGERANNYGYTF
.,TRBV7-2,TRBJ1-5,CASSLVSGGAQHF
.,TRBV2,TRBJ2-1,CASSSGAWNEQFF
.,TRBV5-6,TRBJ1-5,CASSLAGTWAANQPQHF
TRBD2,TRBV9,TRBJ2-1,CASSRTSREGRQFF
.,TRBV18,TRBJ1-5,CASSSQLGTSNQPQHF
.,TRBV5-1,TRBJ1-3,CASSSTMGTIYF
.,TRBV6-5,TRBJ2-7,CASSHKRNRGLDF
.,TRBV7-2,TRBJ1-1,CASSFRGPNTEAFF
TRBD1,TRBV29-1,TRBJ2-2,CSVEVGQGTAGELFF
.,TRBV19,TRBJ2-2,CASKFRSSRTGELFF
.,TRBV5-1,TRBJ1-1,CASSLTGTGGAEAFF
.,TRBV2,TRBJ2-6,CASRGTSGANVLTF
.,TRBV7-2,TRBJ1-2,CASSLAGSNYYGYTF
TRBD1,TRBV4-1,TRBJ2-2,CASSQEGQGANTGELFF
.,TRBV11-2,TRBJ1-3,CASSLRNTIYF
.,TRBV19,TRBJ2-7,CASSRQPGGEQYF
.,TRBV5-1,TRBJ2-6,CASSLGISSGANVLTF
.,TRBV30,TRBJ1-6,CATREINNSPLHF
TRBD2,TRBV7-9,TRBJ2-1,CASSPYPGRGYNEQFF
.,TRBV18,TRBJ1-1,CASSPSLQMNTEAFF